The present T cell receptor beta chain was sequenced within a study of blood T cells in healthy people across ages (dated by TCRdb to 2014 to 2015). For context, the study as a whole: In model experiments, template switching captured roughly one uniquely barcoded TCR beta cDNA molecule for every two T cells. Using deep sequencing normalized with unique cDNA molecular identifiers, the study measured how TCR beta repertoire diversity changes with age. The donors were divided into four age groups: young (average around 16 years), middle-aged (roughly 42), aged (approximately 62) and long-lived (82). Donors of different ages were randomly distributed across sequencing lanes to avoid experimental bias. Two additional independent replicas of 1 million unique cDNA reads from the same blood draw were analyzed for two donors (one aged 18 to 30 and one aged 80 or older).

The junction shows trimming of 0 bases on V and 0 bases on J, plus 10 bases between the germline ends. The CDR3 spans 15 residues, from the cysteine through the phenylalanine. The entry retains the CDR3 DNA only, 45 bases that are in frame from base 1. Based on the germline V gene, the CDR1 and CDR2 sequences are SGDLS and YYNGEE. The full study reports these points: Compared with the aged group, the long-lived group had more naive CD4+ T cells, fewer expanded clones and increased TCR diversity, a pattern suggesting age selection. Because profiling used bulk unsorted PBMCs, naive and antigen-experienced compartments could not be compared conclusively. Total diversity estimates from one million sequenced T cells were considered lower bounds and underestimates. Observed TCR beta diversity per million T cells fell roughly linearly with age, and a significant reduction was already apparent by age approximately 40. Observed TCR beta diversity correlated strongly with the percentage of naive T cells measured by flow cytometry. Because the CMV infection status of the donors was unknown, age-related changes in expanded clonotypes may potentially have been confounded.

This clonotype was counted once. Its antigen is unknown. Base qualities were left out, and no much larger clone turns up one base away. The donors were 40 or so Caucasian individuals from Russia, aged 6 to 90 years, who were systemically healthy. Around 9.7 milliliters of peripheral blood were collected from each donor into EDTA-treated Vacutainer tubes. Ficoll-Paque density-gradient centrifugation was used to isolate PBMCs, with at least 6 million obtained per sample. Trizol reagent was used to extract total RNA from PBMCs, with at least 5 micrograms per sample. For every donor, an aliquot of PBMCs went through flow cytometry to measure the percentages of naive CD45RAhigh/CD27high T cells. Libraries were constructed by 5' RACE. Sequencing used an Illumina HiSeq 2500. A second PCR of about 7 to 12 cycles was run with a J-beta primer mix and a sample-barcoded 5' primer. A unique molecular identifier was introduced onto each TCR beta cDNA molecule by a template-switch 5' adaptor carrying 12 random nucleotides. Each sample yielded at least 2.5 million CDR3-containing paired-end reads. First-strand cDNA was synthesized from all RNA with the Mint cDNA synthesis kit, primed by a TRBC-specific oligonucleotide. Following uracil-DNA glycosylase treatment, all cDNA underwent a first 18-cycle PCR with the universal primers M1SS and BC2_uni_R. The paper's data handling went like this. For normalization, 1 million high-quality reads, each with a distinct molecular identifier, were randomly selected from each sample. Instead of being binned into consensus sequences, reads that shared molecular identifiers were thrown out. MiTCR, run with a Q25 quality threshold and the strictest error-elimination algorithm, handled CDR3 identification, clonotype clustering and error correction. Lower-bound total TCR beta diversity was estimated with a nonparametric unseen species model using Euler transformation. The public reads were run again by TCRdb, first through fastp at Q25 and then through MiXCR, and only productive beta chains were kept. Entries are consolidated by CDR3 protein sequence, retaining the most common genes and DNA. TCRdb, not the original authors, processed these V and J calls. The sample profile shows hundreds of thousands of distinct CDR3 sequences; 58% of them were found once. Roughly 22% of the sample rests with the top ten.

The chain joins TRBV9 to TRBJ2-7; no D segment can be confidently identified. The sample consisted of blood. The sequence was collected from a man aged 25 to 45 in good health. The nucleotide sequence is given as TGTGCCAGCAGCGTAGGTATATCCTCCTCCTACGAGCAGTACTTC. Its protein is CASSVGISSSYEQYF.